The TCR beta chain under discussion was sequenced for a study of regulatory T cells in long-lasting Graves disease. Study observations and caveats: Thyroid tissue was not sampled; only peripheral blood was.

Time point indicated: newly diagnosed GD, antithyroid drugs for less than 3 months. Extracted RNA from PBMCs served as the source of the TCR library. Ten or more counts support this clonotype. Its matching antigen is unknown. Libraries of TCR beta came from iRepertoire HTBI primers plus Arm-PCR of CDR3 regions. From the multiplex PCR reads, TCRdb called clonotypes with MiXCR, one entry per CDR3 protein. The repertoire holds some 350,000 distinct CDR3 sequences, with about 16% as singletons. CDR3 length: 15 residues. The germline V gene encodes CDR1 MNHEY and CDR2 SVGEGT. Trimming cost V 6 bases and J 3 bases, with 17 bases left between them. This same sample was also part of a study on T cells in Graves' hyperthyroidism and ophthalmopathy. In that study: Patients aged 18 to 65 had newly diagnosed hyperthyroidism that had lasted under 2 months.

The V and J genes are TRBV6-2 or TRBV6-3 and TRBJ1-1; D may be TRBD1 (5 bases). Sequencing used peripheral blood mononuclear cells (PBMCs), obtained at new diagnosis, from a patient treated with antithyroid drugs. The TCR was taken from a woman between 18 and 29 years old with Graves disease. The CDR3 sequence is CASSEPTGLDTEAFF. CDR3 nucleotide sequence: TGTGCCAGCAGCGAACCGACGGGGCTCGACACTGAAGCTTTCTTT.